Included here is one T cell receptor beta chain sequence, with context. Its antigen is undetermined. The table came from immunoSEQ multiplex PCR; TCRdb's copy has only in-frame clones and leaves some out. The data hold roughly 100,000 clones, with about nine tenths observed a single time. This sample was taken from a study of T cell responses to AZD1222 COVID-19 vaccine. Study-level findings and limits: There were mostly white British donors and more females than males, and clonal diversity was possibly underestimated. Unmutated variant regions are reportedly targeted by nearly half of spike-specific TCRs. Among vaccine-associated CD4 TCRs, coverage spanned spike, with dominance at 160-218 and 743-854.

The CDR3 extends over 12 amino acids. Germline values: CDR1 GTSNPN, CDR2 SVGIG (reference sequence). Trimming left V 0 bases short and J 2 bases short, with 5 bases between. The gene calls are TRBV30 and TRBJ2-7; no clear D gene. The TCR sequence derives from an adult in good health. The sample in question was peripheral blood, obtained on day 0 of AZD1222 vaccination. CDR3 sequence reads: CAWSVGTYEQYF. The CDR3 DNA reads TGTGCCTGGAGTGTAGGGACCTACGAGCAGTACTTC.